The present entry profiles one T cell receptor beta chain with its context. What it recognizes is unknown. The sample comes from a study of CD8+ T cells in alopecia areata. CDR1 and CDR2 from the germline V gene are SGDLS and YYNGEE. The V and J ends lost 4 bases and 0 bases respectively, with 10 bases between them. CDR3 size: 15 residues. This sample's treatment: oral pan-JAK inhibitor, 5-10 mg twice daily. As the sequencing template, cDNA was produced by extracting RNA and reverse transcribing it. Sequenced by immunoSEQ multiplex PCR; TCRdb stores in-frame clones only, minus some. The table lists 150,000 or so clones, 65% of them singletons. Study-wide findings and caveats: Many of the expanded lesional clones endured in scalp and blood while on tofacitinib.

The chain is built from TRBV9 and TRBJ2-2; D is unclear. The source material was CD4+ T cells sorted from blood, sampled at week 4, from a patient treated with tofacitinib. This receptor was taken from a human donor with alopecia areata. The DNA of the CDR3 is TGTGCCAGCAGCCCACTGCGATCGAACACCGGGGAGCTGTTTTTT. The encoded protein is CASSPLRSNTGELFF. Filled out from reference TRBV9 and TRBJ2-2, the complete variable domain reads DSGVTQTPKHLITATGQRVTLRCSPRSGDLSVYWYQQSLDQGLQFLIQYYNGEERAKGNILERFSAQQFPDLHSELNLSSLELGDSALYFCASSPLRSNTGELFFGEGSRLTVL.